Given below is one T cell receptor (beta chain) in context. Antigen: not known. The record originates from a study of cytomegalovirus exposure and HLA in healthy donors. Study in general: In a later analysis, it was reported that the roughly 130 validation repertoires had been produced on the same platform as the roughly 610 repertoires belonging to the first cohort. Findings and caveats of the study: The tendency of first-cohort TCR clusters to co-occur in the 95 to 150 validation repertoires was the finding of a later analysis. Most TCR sequences were seen very rarely across donors, but some public TCRs occurred in many.

Profiled with immunoSEQ multiplex PCR; TCRdb holds only in-frame clones, not every one. This table has 130,000 to 150,000 clones, roughly nine tenths appearing once. The germline V gene has CDR1 SGHVS and CDR2 FNYEAQ. This CDR3 region has 17 residues. Trimming at V came to 1 base and at J to 1 base, leaving 8 bases not matched to a gene. This chain connects TRBV7-6 to TRBJ2-3; 7 nucleotides match TRBD1. Sequenced material: PBMCs. The receptor was isolated from a man aged 18 to 30 in good health and CMV-seronegative. CDR3 nucleotides: TGTGCCAGCAGCTTAGGACAGGGATCAGGGGGCACAGATACGCAGTATTTT. Encoded protein: CASSLGQGSGGTDTQYF.